This TCR beta chain was identified during a study of blood T cell repertoires in COVID-19. Trimming cost V 5 bases and J 5 bases; bases outside gene matches: 9. This CDR3 has 15 residues. From germline, CDR1 is SGHRS and CDR2 YFSETQ. This clone was recorded only once. Clones were read by immunoSEQ multiplex PCR, and TCRdb kept only the in-frame ones, dropping some. The sample records nearly 250,000 clones, approximately 85% being singletons. The genes are TRBV5-1 and TRBJ1-3; 8 positions match TRBD1. The TCR was taken from a woman aged 45-65 years with acute COVID-19. Material for sequencing was PBMCs or T cells enriched from blood (not recorded which). Written as DNA, the CDR3 is TGCGCCAGCAGTCACGGACAGGGCTATAGAAACACCATATATTTT. Amino acids: CASSHGQGYRNTIYF. The complete variable domain, with remaining parts taken from reference TRBV5-1 and TRBJ1-3, reads KAGVTQTPRYLIKTRGQQVTLSCSPISGHRSVSWYQQTPGQGLQFLFEYFSETQRNKGNFPGRFSGRQFSNSRSEMNVSTLELGDSALYLCASSHGQGYRNTIYFGEGSWLTVV.